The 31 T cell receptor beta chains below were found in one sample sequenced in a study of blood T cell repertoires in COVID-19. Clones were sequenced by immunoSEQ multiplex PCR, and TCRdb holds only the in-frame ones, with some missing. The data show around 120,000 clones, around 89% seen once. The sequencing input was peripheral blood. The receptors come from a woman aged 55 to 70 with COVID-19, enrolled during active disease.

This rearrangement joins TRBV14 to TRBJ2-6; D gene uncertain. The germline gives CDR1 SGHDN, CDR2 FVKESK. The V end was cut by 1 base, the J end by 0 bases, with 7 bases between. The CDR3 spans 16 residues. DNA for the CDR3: TGTGCCAGCAGCCAAGCACTTTACTCTGGGGCCAACGTCCTGACTTTC. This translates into CASSQALYSGANVLTF.

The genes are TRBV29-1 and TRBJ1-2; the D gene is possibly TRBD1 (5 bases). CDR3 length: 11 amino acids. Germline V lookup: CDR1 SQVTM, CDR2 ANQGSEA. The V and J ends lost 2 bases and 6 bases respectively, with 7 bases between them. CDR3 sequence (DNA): TGCAGCGTTGAAAGGGGCCATGGCTACACCTTC. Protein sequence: CSVERGHGYTF.

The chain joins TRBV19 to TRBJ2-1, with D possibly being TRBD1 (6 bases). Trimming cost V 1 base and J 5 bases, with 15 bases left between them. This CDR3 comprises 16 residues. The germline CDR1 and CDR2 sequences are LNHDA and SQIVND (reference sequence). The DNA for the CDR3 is TGTGCCAGTAGTATAGGGGGCACAGGGCAAAACAATGAGCAGTTCTTC. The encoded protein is CASSIGGTGQNNEQFF.

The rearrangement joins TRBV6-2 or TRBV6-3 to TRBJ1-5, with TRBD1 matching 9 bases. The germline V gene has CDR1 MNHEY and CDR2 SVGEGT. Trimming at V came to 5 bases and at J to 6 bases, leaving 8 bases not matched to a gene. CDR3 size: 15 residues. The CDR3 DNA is TGTGCCAGCAGTACCTCGGACAGGGGAAGTCAGCCCCAGCATTTT. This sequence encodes CASSTSDRGSQPQHF.

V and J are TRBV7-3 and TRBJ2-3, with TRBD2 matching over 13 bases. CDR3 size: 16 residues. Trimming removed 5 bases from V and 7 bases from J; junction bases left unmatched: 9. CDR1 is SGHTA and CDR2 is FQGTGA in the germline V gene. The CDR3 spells CASSPNGLAGANTQYF. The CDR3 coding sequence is TGTGCCAGCAGCCCGAACGGACTAGCGGGGGCAAATACGCAGTATTTT.

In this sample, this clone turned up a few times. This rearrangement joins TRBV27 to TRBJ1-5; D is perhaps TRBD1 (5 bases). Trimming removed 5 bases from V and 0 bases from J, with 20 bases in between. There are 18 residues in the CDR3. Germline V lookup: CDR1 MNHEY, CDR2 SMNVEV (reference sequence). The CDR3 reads CASSKTLGQGNSNQPQHF. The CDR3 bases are TGTGCCAGCAGTAAAACTTTGGGGCAGGGAAATAGCAATCAGCCCCAGCATTTT.

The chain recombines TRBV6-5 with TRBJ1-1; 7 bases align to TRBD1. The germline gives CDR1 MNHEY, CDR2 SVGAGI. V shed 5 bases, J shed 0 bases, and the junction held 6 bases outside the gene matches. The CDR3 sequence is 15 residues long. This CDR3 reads CASSLDRNMNTEAFF. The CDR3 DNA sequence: TGTGCCAGCAGTCTGGACAGGAACATGAACACTGAAGCTTTCTTT.

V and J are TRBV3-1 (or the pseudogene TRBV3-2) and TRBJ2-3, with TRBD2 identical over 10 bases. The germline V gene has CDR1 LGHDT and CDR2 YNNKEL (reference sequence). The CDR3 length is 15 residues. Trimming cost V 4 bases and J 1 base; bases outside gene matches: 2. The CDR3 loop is CASSPGLAGTDTQYF. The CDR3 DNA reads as TGTGCCAGCAGCCCAGGACTAGCGGGCACAGATACGCAGTATTTT.

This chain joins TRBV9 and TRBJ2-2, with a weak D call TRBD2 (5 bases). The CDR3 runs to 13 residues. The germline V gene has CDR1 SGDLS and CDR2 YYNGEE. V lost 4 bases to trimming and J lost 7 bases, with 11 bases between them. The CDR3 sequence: CASSPEGYGELFF. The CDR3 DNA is TGTGCCAGCAGCCCAGAGGGATACGGGGAGCTGTTTTTT.

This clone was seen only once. CDR3 sequence: CASSLGGRNAYEQYF. The CDR3, as DNA: TGTGCCAGCAGCTTGGGAGGGCGGAATGCCTACGAGCAGTACTTC. The chain has TRBV5-4 and TRBJ2-7; D might be TRBD2 (5 bases). Germline loops: CDR1 SGHNT, CDR2 YYREEE (reference sequence). CDR3 length: 15 residues. The germline V and J ends were trimmed by 0 bases and 2 bases, with 12 bases remaining between them.

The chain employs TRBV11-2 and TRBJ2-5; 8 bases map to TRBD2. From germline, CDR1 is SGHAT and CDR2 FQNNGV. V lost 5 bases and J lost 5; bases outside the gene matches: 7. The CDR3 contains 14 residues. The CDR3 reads CASSHQRGKETQYF. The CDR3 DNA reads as TGTGCCAGCAGCCATCAGCGGGGGAAGGAGACCCAGTACTTC.

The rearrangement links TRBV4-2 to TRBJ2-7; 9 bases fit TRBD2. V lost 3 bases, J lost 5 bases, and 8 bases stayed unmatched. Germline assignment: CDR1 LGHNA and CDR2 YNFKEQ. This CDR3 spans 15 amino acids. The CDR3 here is CASSQRPSGDNEQYF. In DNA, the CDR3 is TGTGCCAGCAGCCAGCGTCCTAGCGGGGATAACGAGCAGTACTTC.

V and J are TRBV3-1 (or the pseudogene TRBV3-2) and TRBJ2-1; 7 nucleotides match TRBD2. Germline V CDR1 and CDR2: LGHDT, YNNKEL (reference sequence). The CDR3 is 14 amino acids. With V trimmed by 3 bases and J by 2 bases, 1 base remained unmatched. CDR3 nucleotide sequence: TGTGCCAGCAGCCAGGCGGGGGCCTACAATGAGCAGTTCTTC. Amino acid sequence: CASSQAGAYNEQFF.

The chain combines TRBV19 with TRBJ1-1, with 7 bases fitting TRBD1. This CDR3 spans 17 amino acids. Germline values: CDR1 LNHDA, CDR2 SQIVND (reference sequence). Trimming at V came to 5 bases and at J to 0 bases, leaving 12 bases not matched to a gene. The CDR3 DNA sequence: TGTGCCAGTAGTCCCCACCGGACAGGTTCGATGAACACTGAAGCTTTCTTT. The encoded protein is CASSPHRTGSMNTEAFF. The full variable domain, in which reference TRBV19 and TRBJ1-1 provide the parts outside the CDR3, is DGGITQSPKYLFRKEGQNVTLSCEQNLNHDAMYWYRQDPGQGLRLIYYSQIVNDFQKGDIAEGYSVSREKKESFPLTVTSAQKNPTAFYLCASSPHRTGSMNTEAFFGQGTRLTVV.

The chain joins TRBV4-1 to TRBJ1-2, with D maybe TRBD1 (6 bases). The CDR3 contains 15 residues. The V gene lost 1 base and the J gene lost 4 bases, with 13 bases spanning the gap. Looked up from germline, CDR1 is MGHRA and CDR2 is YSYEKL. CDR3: CASSQAQGNIYGYTF. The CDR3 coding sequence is TGCGCCAGCAGCCAAGCCCAGGGGAACATCTATGGCTACACCTTC.

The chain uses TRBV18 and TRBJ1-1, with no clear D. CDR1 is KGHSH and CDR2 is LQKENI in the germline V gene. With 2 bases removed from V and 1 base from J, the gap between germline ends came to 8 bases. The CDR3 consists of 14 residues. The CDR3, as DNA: TGTGCCAGCTCACCAAATAAAGCGAACACTGAAGCTTTCTTT. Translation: CASSPNKANTEAFF.

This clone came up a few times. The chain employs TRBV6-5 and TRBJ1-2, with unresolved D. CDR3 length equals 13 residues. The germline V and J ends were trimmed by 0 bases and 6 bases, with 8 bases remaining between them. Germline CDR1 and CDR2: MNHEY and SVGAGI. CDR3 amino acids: CASSYSTWNGYTF. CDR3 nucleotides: TGTGCCAGCAGTTACTCGACATGGAATGGCTACACCTTC.

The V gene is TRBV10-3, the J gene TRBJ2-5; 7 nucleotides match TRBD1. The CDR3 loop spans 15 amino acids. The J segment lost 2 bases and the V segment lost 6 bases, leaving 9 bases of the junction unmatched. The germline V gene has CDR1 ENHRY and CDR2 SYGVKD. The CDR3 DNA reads TGTGCCATCAGACAGGCCCGGGACAGACAAGAGACCCAGTACTTC. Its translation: CAIRQARDRQETQYF.

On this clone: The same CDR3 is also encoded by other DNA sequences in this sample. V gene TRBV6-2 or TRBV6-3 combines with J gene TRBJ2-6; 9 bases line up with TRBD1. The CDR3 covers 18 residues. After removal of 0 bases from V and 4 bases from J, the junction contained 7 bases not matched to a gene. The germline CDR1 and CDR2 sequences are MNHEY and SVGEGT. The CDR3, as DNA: TGTGCCAGCAGTTACTCCGGGACAGGGTCTACCGGGGCCAACGTCCTGACTTTC. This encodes CASSYSGTGSTGANVLTF.

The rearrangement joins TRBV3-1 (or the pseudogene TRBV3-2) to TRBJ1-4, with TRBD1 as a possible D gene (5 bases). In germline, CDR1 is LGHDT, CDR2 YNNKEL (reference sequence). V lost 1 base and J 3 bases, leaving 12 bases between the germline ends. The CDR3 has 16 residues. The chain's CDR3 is CASSQATGGSNEKLFF. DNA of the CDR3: TGTGCCAGCAGCCAAGCCACGGGGGGATCTAATGAAAAACTGTTTTTT.

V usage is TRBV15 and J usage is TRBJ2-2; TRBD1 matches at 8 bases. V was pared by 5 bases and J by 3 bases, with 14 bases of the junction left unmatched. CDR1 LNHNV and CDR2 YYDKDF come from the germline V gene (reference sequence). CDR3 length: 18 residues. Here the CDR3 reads CATSPVQGAPRYTGELFF. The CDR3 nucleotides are TGTGCCACCAGCCCTGTTCAGGGGGCGCCTAGATACACCGGGGAGCTGTTTTTT.

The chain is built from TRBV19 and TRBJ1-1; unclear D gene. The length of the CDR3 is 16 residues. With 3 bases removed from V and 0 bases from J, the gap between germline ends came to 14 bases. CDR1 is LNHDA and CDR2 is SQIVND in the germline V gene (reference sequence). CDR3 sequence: CASSMEPDLMNTEAFF. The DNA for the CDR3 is TGTGCCAGTAGTATGGAGCCAGATCTGATGAACACTGAAGCTTTCTTT.

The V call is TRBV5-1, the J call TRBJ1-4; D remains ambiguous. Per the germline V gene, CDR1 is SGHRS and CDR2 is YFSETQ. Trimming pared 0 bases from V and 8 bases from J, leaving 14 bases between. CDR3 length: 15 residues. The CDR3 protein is CASSLAGSMWEKLFF. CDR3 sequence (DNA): TGCGCCAGCAGCTTGGCCGGGTCGATGTGGGAAAAACTGTTTTTT.

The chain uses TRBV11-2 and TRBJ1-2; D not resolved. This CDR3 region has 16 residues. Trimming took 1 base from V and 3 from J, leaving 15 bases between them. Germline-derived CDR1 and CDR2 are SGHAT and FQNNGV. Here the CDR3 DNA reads TGTGCCAGCAGCTTAGCTGCGGGTGGATGGGACTATGGCTACACCTTC. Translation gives CASSLAAGGWDYGYTF.

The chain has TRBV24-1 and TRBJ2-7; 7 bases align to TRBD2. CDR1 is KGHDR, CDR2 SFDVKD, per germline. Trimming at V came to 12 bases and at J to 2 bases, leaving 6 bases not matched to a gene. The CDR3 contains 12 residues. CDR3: CAEVRGAYEQYF. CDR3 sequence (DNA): TGTGCCGAAGTTCGGGGGGCCTACGAGCAGTACTTC.

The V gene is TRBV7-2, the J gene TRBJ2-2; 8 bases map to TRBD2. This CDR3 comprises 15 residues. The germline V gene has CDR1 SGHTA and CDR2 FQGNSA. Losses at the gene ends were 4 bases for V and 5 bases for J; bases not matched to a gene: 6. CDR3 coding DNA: TGTGCCAGCAGCTCCCCTGGCGGGGGGACCGGGGAGCTGTTTTTT. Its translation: CASSSPGGGTGELFF.

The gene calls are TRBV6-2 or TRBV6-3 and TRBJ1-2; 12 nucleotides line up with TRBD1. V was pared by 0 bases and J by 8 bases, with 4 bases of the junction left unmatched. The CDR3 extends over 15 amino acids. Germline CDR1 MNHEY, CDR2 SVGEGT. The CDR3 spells CASSYSRDRGRGYTF. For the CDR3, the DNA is TGTGCCAGCAGTTACTCGAGGGACAGGGGGCGAGGCTACACCTTC.

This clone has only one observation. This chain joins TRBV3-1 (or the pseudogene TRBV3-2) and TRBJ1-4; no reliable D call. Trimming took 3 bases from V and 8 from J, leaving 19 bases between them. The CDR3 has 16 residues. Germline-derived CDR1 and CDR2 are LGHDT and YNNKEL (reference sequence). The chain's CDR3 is CASSQGKSRLGEKLFF. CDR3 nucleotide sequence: TGTGCCAGCAGCCAGGGCAAAAGCAGGCTCGGCGAAAAACTGTTTTTT.

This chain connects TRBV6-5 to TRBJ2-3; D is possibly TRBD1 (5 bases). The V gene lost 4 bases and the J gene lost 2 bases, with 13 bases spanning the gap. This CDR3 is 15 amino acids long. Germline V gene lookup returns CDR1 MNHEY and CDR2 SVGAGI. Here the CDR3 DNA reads TGTGCCAGCAGTTTAGTGGCAGGGTCCACAGATACGCAGTATTTT. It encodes CASSLVAGSTDTQYF.

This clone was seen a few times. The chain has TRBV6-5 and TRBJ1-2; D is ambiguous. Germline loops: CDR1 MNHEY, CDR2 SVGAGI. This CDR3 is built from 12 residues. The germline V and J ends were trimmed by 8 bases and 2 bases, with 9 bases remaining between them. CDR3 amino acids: CASFLLNYGYTF. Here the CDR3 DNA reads TGTGCCAGCTTTCTCTTAAACTATGGCTACACCTTC.

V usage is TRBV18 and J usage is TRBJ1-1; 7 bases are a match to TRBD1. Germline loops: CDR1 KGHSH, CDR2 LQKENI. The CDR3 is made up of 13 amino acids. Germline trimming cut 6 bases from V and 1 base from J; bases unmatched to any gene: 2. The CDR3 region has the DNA TGTGCCAGCTCCGGACAGGCGAACACTGAAGCTTTCTTT. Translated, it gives CASSGQANTEAFF. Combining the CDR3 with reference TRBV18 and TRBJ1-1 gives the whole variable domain NAGVMQNPRHLVRRRGQEARLRCSPMKGHSHVYWYRQLPEEGLKFMVYLQKENIIDESGMPKERFSAEFPKEGPSILRIQQVVRGDSAAYFCASSGQANTEAFFGQGTRLTVV.